This TCR beta chain was captured by sequencing in a study of blood T cell repertoires in COVID-19. Clones were sequenced by immunoSEQ multiplex PCR, and TCRdb holds only the in-frame ones, with some missing. The sample holds approximately 350,000 clones; approximately 84% are singletons and the top ten take just under 3%. This clone occurred a few times. The V gene's germline CDR1 is DFQATT and CDR2 SNEGSKA (reference sequence). The CDR3 covers 11 residues. Donors in Cohort 3 counted as recovered after two negative PCRs, clearance, or symptom resolution. The sequence derives from a woman in her twenties or thirties who had recovered from COVID-19. Sequenced input: PBMCs or T cells enriched from blood (not recorded which). The chain carries TRBV20-1 and TRBJ1-3; D unresolved. The CDR3 protein is CRASSGNTIYF. CDR3 sequence (DNA): TGCAGGGCCAGCTCTGGAAACACCATATATTTT.